Sequencing of this T cell receptor beta chain was carried out in a study of OX40 agonist ivuxolimab in advanced cancers. Study overall: Each patient was given ivuxolimab into a vein every 2 weeks, at 0.01 to 10 mg/kg.

About this clone itself: Its target is unknown.

The method was immunoSEQ multiplex PCR; TCRdb's version includes in-frame clones alone and lacks a portion of them. The table shows fewer than 45,000 clones, with about 80% occurring only once. The V end was cut by 5 bases, the J end by 4 bases, with 12 bases between. This CDR3 is 14 amino acids long. Germline lookup yields CDR1 LNHDA and CDR2 SQIVND (reference sequence). Study-level results: Expanded peripheral T cells had an undetermined antigen specificity. Relative to CD4+ cells, CD8+ T cells on average had more expanded clones.

The sequence derives from an adult with an advanced solid tumor such as melanoma, head and neck, liver or kidney cancer. The sequencing used CD4+ or CD8+ T cells sorted from blood, collected in a trial of the OX40 agonist ivuxolimab. The rearrangement links TRBV19 to TRBJ1-5; maybe TRBD1 (5 bases). CDR3 sequence (DNA): TGTGCCAGTAGTCTGAGAGAGGGGAATCAGCCCCAGCATTTT. It translates to CASSLREGNQPQHF.